Listed below are T cell receptor beta chains from one sample, sequenced in a study of CD8+ T cells in alopecia areata. The table came from immunoSEQ multiplex PCR; TCRdb's copy has only in-frame clones and leaves some out. The repertoire holds 150,000 to 200,000 clones, with 60% as singletons. Sequences were derived from CD4+ T cells sorted from blood, sampled at week 24, from a patient treated with tofacitinib. These receptor sequences come from a human donor with alopecia areata. The CDR3 runs from the conserved cysteine through the conserved F or W. Not every row has a clone size; where given, it reads once, few, many or a size class.

J gene	clone size	V gene	CDR3 protein
TRBJ2-5	.	TRBV29-1	CSVGRKRGPGGTQYF
TRBJ2-2	.	TRBV4-1	CASSHRNLQGPGELFF
TRBJ2-1	.	TRBV14	CASSQFLHTYNEQFF
TRBJ1-4	few	TRBV29-1	CSVEPAGGSQLFF
TRBJ1-2	.	TRBV30	CAWRGGTGGGNYGYTF
TRBJ2-3	.	TRBV5-4	CASSQPGGSSDTQYF
TRBJ2-5	few	TRBV29-1	CSVEKPIGGRTETQYF
TRBJ2-5	few	TRBV4-1	CASSHPRGSQQETQYF
TRBJ2-6	.	TRBV6-1	CASSEARLSSGANVLTF
TRBJ2-1	.	TRBV14	CASSHPPSGARLWRQFF
TRBJ1-2	.	TRBV30	CAWSGGGGHYGYTF
TRBJ2-4	few	TRBV4-1	CASSPGTQAKNIQYF
TRBJ1-2	.	TRBV29-1	CSAWDRQTNYGYTF
TRBJ2-3	.	TRBV7-9	CASSFYSTSGQQYF
TRBJ2-3	few	TRBV5-1	CASSLMESRDTQYF
TRBJ2-4	.	TRBV15	CATSRGTDIQYF
TRBJ2-5	.	TRBV11-2	CASSLFSGVQETQYF
TRBJ2-7	.	TRBV30	CAWSARGRRVGYEQYF
TRBJ2-1	few	TRBV7-9	CASSLGLYEQFF
TRBJ2-3	.	TRBV29-1	CSVGGDRAHMNTQYF
TRBJ1-1	.	TRBV30	CACTGSVNTEAFF
TRBJ2-3	few	TRBV4-2	CASSQGSGGGTDTQYF
TRBJ2-1	.	TRBV7-9	CASSLTQGSYNEQFF
TRBJ2-1	.	TRBV11-2	CASRRPGLKGDEQFF
TRBJ1-1	.	TRBV19	CASSILVGTEAFF
TRBJ2-5	.	TRBV18	CASSPPKDSPETQYF
TRBJ1-6	.	TRBV4-1	CASSQDPTAGGFLNSPLHF
TRBJ2-3	.	TRBV14	CASSLGGGTDTQYF
TRBJ2-5	few	TRBV5-1	CASSLGTGGRETQYF
TRBJ2-5	.	TRBV9	CASSVRQDRGETQYF
TRBJ1-6	.	TRBV5-1	CASSSGTALNSPLHF
TRBJ1-2	many	TRBV7-8	CASSPIKSSRGARLSGYTF
TRBJ2-2	once	TRBV6-5	CASRSANTGELFF
TRBJ1-5	.	TRBV7-9	CASSHSTGGGQPQHF
TRBJ1-1	.	TRBV29-1	CSVESRLQRNTEAFF
TRBJ2-7	few	TRBV29-1	CSVVVGYEQYF
TRBJ2-7	few	TRBV10-3	CAITDDRALYEQYF
TRBJ1-5	.	TRBV30	CAWSLGDRENQPQHF
TRBJ2-3	.	TRBV7-2	CASSTQGRADTQYF
TRBJ2-6	few	TRBV18	CASSPLGSGANVLTF
TRBJ2-7	.	TRBV30	CAWQVAGVGEQYF
TRBJ1-6	few	TRBV5-1	CASTMGRANNSPLHF
TRBJ1-3	.	TRBV4-1	CASSPKGAAGNTIYF
TRBJ1-2	.	TRBV14	CASSQDRKYGYTF
TRBJ2-7	.	TRBV7-9	CASSLVGTGGGEQYF
TRBJ1-4	few	TRBV2	CASSEEEKLFF
TRBJ2-1	few	TRBV11-3	CASSSDLLASEQFF
TRBJ1-2	.	TRBV29-1	CSISRDSGYTF
TRBJ2-7	.	TRBV6-1	CASSRDRIYEQYF
TRBJ1-1	.	TRBV29-1	CSVEAGAMNTEAFF